Below, 30 T cell receptor beta chains from the same sample are listed, as sequenced in a study of chemoradiotherapy in HPV16-positive cancers (dated by TCRdb to the early 2020s). Library method: the immunoSEQ multiplex PCR assay. TCRdb limited this immuneACCESS table to in-frame rearrangements with V and J called. A share of clones is missing; checked studies link under half to unresolved V genes, and the rest is unexplained. Counted in this sample were roughly 14,000 clones; around 74% of them appeared once. Roughly a tenth of the sample goes to the ten largest clones. The sample here was taken from a patient who underwent chemoradiotherapy. These receptors were collected from a human donor with HPV-associated anogenital cancer.

J is TRBJ2-7 and V is TRBV7-8; D is undetermined. Germline V CDR1 and CDR2: SGHVS, FQNEAQ. V dropped 3 bases and J dropped 2 bases, with 11 bases sitting between them. The CDR3 length is 14 residues. The CDR3 DNA sequence: TGTGCCAGCAGCTTGCCGTGGGCAACCTACGAGCAGTACTTC. Translating gives CASSLPWATYEQYF.

This clone was observed a single time. The chain joins TRBV6-1 to TRBJ1-6, with 7 positions matching TRBD1. V was pared by 2 bases and J by 13 bases, with 14 bases of the junction left unmatched. The CDR3 covers 16 residues. The V gene's germline CDR1 is MNHNS and CDR2 SASEGT. CDR3 DNA: TGTGCCAGCAGTGAAATCCTGGACAGGAGAAGTTCGCCCCTCCACTTT. Translation: CASSEILDRRSSPLHF.

This clone is termed large (0.1 to 1%). The V call is TRBV20-1, the J call TRBJ1-1; possible D gene TRBD1, 5 bases. V was shortened by 5 bases and J by 3 bases, with 7 bases between the two germline ends. The CDR3 is 11 amino acids. CDR1 DFQATT and CDR2 SNEGSKA come from the germline V gene (reference sequence). CDR3 sequence: CSAGGYTEAFF. For the CDR3, the DNA is TGCAGTGCTGGGGGTTACACTGAAGCTTTCTTT.

This clone was recorded a few times. The chain recombines TRBV27 with TRBJ2-7; TRBD1 aligns across 10 bases. The CDR3 is 15 residues long. The V gene's germline CDR1 is MNHEY and CDR2 SMNVEV (reference sequence). Trimming cost V 4 bases and J 4 bases; bases outside gene matches: 7. Here the CDR3 DNA reads TGTGCCAGCAGTTCCCCGGGACAGGGGTCGTACGAGCAGTACTTC. It yields the protein CASSSPGQGSYEQYF.

The chain carries TRBV6-6 and TRBJ2-1, with 13 nucleotides matching TRBD2. The germline gives CDR1 MNHNY, CDR2 SVGAGI (reference sequence). The CDR3 has 16 amino acids. The V gene end was trimmed by 6 bases and the J gene end by 9 bases; junction bases not matched to a gene: 11. CDR3 residues: CASSDWTSGRSAEQFF. CDR3 DNA: TGTGCCAGCAGCGACTGGACTAGCGGGAGATCGGCTGAGCAGTTCTTC.

This clone turned up a few times. The gene calls are TRBV7-2 and TRBJ2-3, with D tentatively TRBD1 or TRBD2 (6 bases each). Trimming left V 5 bases short and J 3 bases short, with 12 bases between. The CDR3 sequence is 14 residues long. Germline CDR1 reads SGHTA; CDR2 reads FQGNSA. The CDR3 spells CASSPGGGTDTQYF. CDR3 DNA sequence: TGTGCCAGCAGCCCAGGAGGGGGGACAGATACGCAGTATTTT.

The table lists this clone with a count of one. This rearrangement joins TRBV6-5 to TRBJ2-3; D not certain. V was clipped by 0 bases and J by 4 bases, with 8 bases between them. Germline CDR1 and CDR2: MNHEY and SVGAGI. This CDR3 region has 14 residues. The DNA for the CDR3 is TGTGCCAGCAGTTACTCCTATAGTCCAGATACGCAGTATTTT. Protein product: CASSYSYSPDTQYF.

The chain couples TRBV11-3 to TRBJ1-1; weak D call: TRBD1 (5 bases). The CDR3 runs to 13 residues. Germline V gene lookup returns CDR1 SGHNT and CDR2 YENEEA. Trimming took off 2 bases at V and 11 bases at J, with 15 bases between the two ends. The CDR3 bases are TGTGCCAGCAGCTTACAATGGGGGGTTGGTGCTTTCTTT. Amino acids: CASSLQWGVGAFF.

The gene calls are TRBV5-6 and TRBJ1-2; maybe TRBD1 (5 bases). The CDR3 totals 12 residues. The V and J ends lost 4 bases and 9 bases respectively, with 13 bases between them. Looked up from germline, CDR1 is SGHDT and CDR2 is YYEEEE. CDR3 sequence reads: CASSHPTVRYTF. DNA of the CDR3: TGTGCCAGCAGCCACCCGACAGTTCGCTACACCTTC.

In its sample, this clone was seen a few times. This chain connects TRBV18 to TRBJ2-7; no clear D gene. The CDR3 sequence is 12 residues long. The germline CDR1 and CDR2 sequences are KGHSH and LQKENI. Trimming left V 6 bases short and J 5 bases short, with 11 bases between. The CDR3 DNA sequence: TGTGCCAGCTCCCCCGGCCCCAACGAGCAGTACTTC. This sequence encodes CASSPGPNEQYF.

The V gene is TRBV11-2, the J gene TRBJ2-3; D gene unclear. The germline V gene encodes CDR1 SGHAT and CDR2 FQNNGV. Trimming removed 0 bases at V and 0 bases at J, with 4 bases between. The CDR3 is 14 residues long. The CDR3 loop is CASSLDGSTDTQYF. DNA for the CDR3: TGTGCCAGCAGCTTAGACGGGAGCACAGATACGCAGTATTTT.

The chain recombines TRBV6-1 with TRBJ1-1; TRBD1 matches 8 bases. CDR1 is MNHNS, CDR2 SASEGT, per germline. The V segment lost 5 bases and the J segment 6 bases; nucleotides outside the gene matches: 2. The CDR3 runs to 12 residues. The CDR3 nucleotides are TGTGCCAGCAGTTTGGACAGGGCTGAAGCTTTCTTT. It is translated as CASSLDRAEAFF.

The chain links TRBV6-6 to TRBJ2-7; 8 bases are shared with TRBD1. This CDR3 spans 14 amino acids. After removal of 6 bases from V and 2 bases from J, the junction contained 6 bases not matched to a gene. Looked up from germline, CDR1 is MNHNY and CDR2 is SVGAGI (reference sequence). For the CDR3, the DNA is TGTGCCAGCAGCCTAACACAGGGGGCCTACGAGCAGTACTTC. Residues: CASSLTQGAYEQYF.

This rearrangement joins TRBV7-3 to TRBJ2-1, with 8 nucleotides matching TRBD1. Germline CDR1 SGHTA, CDR2 FQGTGA. This CDR3 spans 15 amino acids. The J segment lost 1 base and the V segment lost 5 bases, leaving 4 bases of the junction unmatched. In nucleotides, the CDR3 is TGTGCCAGCAGCCCGGACAGGGTGTCCTACAATGAGCAGTTCTTC. Protein sequence: CASSPDRVSYNEQFF.

The chain is built from TRBV7-9 and TRBJ2-1; D possibly uses TRBD1 or TRBD2 (5 bases each). Trimming took 0 bases from V and 8 from J, leaving 20 bases between them. CDR3 length equals 17 residues. The V gene's germline CDR1 is SEHNR and CDR2 FQNEAQ (reference sequence). The CDR3 sequence is CASSLAQRRDGHDEQFF. CDR3 DNA: TGTGCCAGCAGCTTAGCCCAACGCCGGGACGGTCATGATGAGCAGTTCTTC.

The chain has TRBV15 and TRBJ1-2, with D unclear. Germline lookup yields CDR1 LNHNV and CDR2 YYDKDF (reference sequence). Trimming cost V 4 bases and J 0 bases, with 12 bases left between them. There are 15 residues in the CDR3. The CDR3 loop reads CATSKLRKTNYGYTF. CDR3 sequence (DNA): TGTGCCACCAGCAAACTCAGGAAAACTAACTATGGCTACACCTTC.

CDR3 DNA sequence: TGTGCCAGCGCCCCTCAAGCGGGAGGGCTAGGCAATGAGCAGTTCTTC. Amino acid sequence: CASAPQAGGLGNEQFF. V is TRBV27 and J is TRBJ2-1; TRBD2 agrees at 10 bases. The CDR3 length is 16 residues. In germline, CDR1 is MNHEY, CDR2 SMNVEV (reference sequence). The V gene end was trimmed by 8 bases and the J gene end by 6 bases; junction bases not matched to a gene: 13.

V and J are TRBV12-5 and TRBJ1-5; D not resolved. This CDR3 has 15 residues. V was cut by 6 bases and J by 2 bases, with 14 bases left in between. Germline loops: CDR1 LGHNT, CDR2 FRNRAP. The CDR3 spells CASGAWGSGNQPQHF. Here the CDR3 DNA reads TGTGCTAGTGGAGCATGGGGTTCGGGCAATCAGCCCCAGCATTTT.

The chain employs TRBV18 and TRBJ2-1; 7 nucleotides line up with TRBD2. Germline assignment: CDR1 KGHSH and CDR2 LQKENI. The junction had 8 bases not matched to a gene; V was cut back by 3 bases and J by 0 bases. The CDR3 covers 17 residues. CDR3 in DNA: TGTGCCAGCTCACCTAAATTCTTAGCGGGCTCCTACAATGAGCAGTTCTTC. It specifies CASSPKFLAGSYNEQFF.

V usage is TRBV18 and J usage is TRBJ2-7; D is ambiguous. The V gene's germline CDR1 is KGHSH and CDR2 LQKENI. This CDR3 is 13 amino acids long. V was clipped by 2 bases and J by 1 base, with 6 bases between them. In DNA, the CDR3 is TGTGCCAGCTCACCAAGCGCGTCCTACGAGCAGTACTTC. Protein sequence: CASSPSASYEQYF.

In DNA, the CDR3 is TGTGCCAGCAGCGCCTGGGTAGGGCTGGATGAAAAACTGTTTTTT. This encodes CASSAWVGLDEKLFF. The chain is built from TRBV9 and TRBJ1-4; D remains unclear. V was trimmed by 3 bases and J by 6 bases, leaving 15 bases between them. Germline CDR1 SGDLS, CDR2 YYNGEE. The CDR3 sequence is 15 residues long.

This clone has a single count. The rearrangement links TRBV2 to TRBJ2-2; TRBD2 aligns across 8 bases. The ends lost 7 bases at V and 6 bases at J; junction bases unmatched: 7. This CDR3 spans 14 amino acids. CDR1 is SNHLY and CDR2 is FYNNEI in the germline V gene. This chain's CDR3 is CASNGGRRAGELFF. In DNA form, the CDR3 reads TGTGCCAGCAACGGCGGGAGGCGAGCCGGGGAGCTGTTTTTT. Full variable domain (rest looked up from reference TRBV2 and TRBJ2-2): EPEVTQTPSHQVTQMGQEVILRCVPISNHLYFYWYRQILGQKVEFLVSFYNNEISEKSEIFDDQFSVERPDGSNFTLKIRSTKLEDSAMYFCASNGGRRAGELFFGEGSRLTVL.

This chain uses TRBV6-6 with TRBJ1-2; possible D gene TRBD1, 5 bases. There are 16 residues in the CDR3. Germline V gene lookup returns CDR1 MNHNY and CDR2 SVGAGI (reference sequence). The ends were cut back, 5 bases at V and 0 bases at J, with 16 bases in the middle. The CDR3 region is CASSPAPGGANYGYTF. CDR3 nucleotide sequence: TGTGCCAGCAGTCCAGCCCCCGGGGGAGCTAACTATGGCTACACCTTC.

The J gene is TRBJ1-5, the V gene TRBV28, with no clear D. The V end was cut by 4 bases, the J end by 2 bases, with 12 bases between. Germline lookup yields CDR1 MDHEN and CDR2 SYDVKM. There are 15 residues in the CDR3. The CDR3 sequence is CASSSGVLGNQPQHF. The CDR3 nucleotides are TGTGCCAGCAGTTCTGGGGTTTTGGGCAATCAGCCCCAGCATTTT.

J is TRBJ1-1 and V is TRBV10-2; tentatively, D is TRBD1 (6 bases). This CDR3 is 12 amino acids long. V lost 7 bases to trimming and J lost 5 bases, with 11 bases between them. Per the germline V gene, CDR1 is WSHSY and CDR2 is SAAADI. The CDR3 nucleotides read TGCGCCAGCAACACAGGGAATACTGAAGCTTTCTTT. Translation gives CASNTGNTEAFF.

The chain couples TRBV7-3 to TRBJ2-1; 16 bases agree with TRBD2. Germline V CDR1 and CDR2: SGHTA, FQGTGA. J gave up 9 bases and V 6 bases, and 11 bases lay outside the gene matches. This CDR3 spans 17 amino acids. Written as DNA, the CDR3 is TGTGCCAGCAGGGACCAGGGACTAGCGGGAGGGCCGGGTGAGCAGTTCTTC. Translating gives CASRDQGLAGGPGEQFF.

This chain joins TRBV9 and TRBJ2-5; D might be TRBD2 (6 bases). This CDR3 is 17 amino acids long. The germline V gene encodes CDR1 SGDLS and CDR2 YYNGEE. The V end was cut by 0 bases, the J end by 0 bases, with 15 bases between. The CDR3 is CASSVGKTGTYQETQYF. CDR3 coding DNA: TGTGCCAGCAGCGTAGGAAAGACCGGGACTTACCAAGAGACCCAGTACTTC.

This sequence joins TRBV13 and TRBJ2-3; D unclear. This CDR3 has 13 residues. Trimming took 3 bases from V and 5 from J, leaving 9 bases between them. Germline V gene data show CDR1 as PRHDT and CDR2 as FYEKMQ (reference sequence). The chain's CDR3 is CASSFRARDTQYF. The CDR3 DNA reads TGTGCCAGCAGCTTCCGGGCTCGAGATACGCAGTATTTT.

This clone was observed a handful of times. V usage is TRBV9 and J usage is TRBJ2-3; no firm D call. The CDR3 totals 15 residues. Germline V lookup: CDR1 SGDLS, CDR2 YYNGEE. V lost 4 bases to trimming and J lost 3 bases, with 15 bases between them. The chain's CDR3 is CASSPSAFSTDTQYF. The CDR3 coding sequence is TGTGCCAGCAGCCCGTCAGCGTTTTCTACAGATACGCAGTATTTT.

The chain employs TRBV6-1 and TRBJ1-2; D is ambiguous. Germline V lookup: CDR1 MNHNS, CDR2 SASEGT. Deletions cut 7 bases from V and 9 bases from J, with 21 bases between. The CDR3 covers 14 residues. The CDR3 protein is CASNSDNKGISYTF. DNA of the CDR3: TGTGCCAGCAATTCCGACAATAAGGGTATCAGCTACACCTTC.